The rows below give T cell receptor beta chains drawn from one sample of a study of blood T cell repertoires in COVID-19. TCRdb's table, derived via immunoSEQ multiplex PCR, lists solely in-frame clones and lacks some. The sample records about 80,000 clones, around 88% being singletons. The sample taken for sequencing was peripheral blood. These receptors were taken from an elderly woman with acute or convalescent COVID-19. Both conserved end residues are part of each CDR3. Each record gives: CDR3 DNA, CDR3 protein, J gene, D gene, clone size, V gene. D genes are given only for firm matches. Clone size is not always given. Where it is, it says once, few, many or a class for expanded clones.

cdr3_nt: TGTGCCAGCAGCTTAGGGGACTACTACAATGAGCAGTTCTTC; cdr3_aa: CASSLGDYYNEQFF; j_call: TRBJ2-1; d_call: TRBD2; clone_size: -; v_call: TRBV7-3
cdr3_nt: TGTGCCAGTAGTGGGACAGCGGGGGGGCAGGAGACCCAGTACTTC; cdr3_aa: CASSGTAGGQETQYF; j_call: TRBJ2-5; d_call: TRBD2; clone_size: -; v_call: TRBV19
cdr3_nt: TGTGCCAGCAGTTACGGGGACAGGAGGATTGCCCTCTCTGGAAACACCATATATTTT; cdr3_aa: CASSYGDRRIALSGNTIYF; j_call: TRBJ1-3; d_call: TRBD1; clone_size: -; v_call: TRBV6-2/TRBV6-3
cdr3_nt: TGTGCCAGCAGAGCCCAAAGCGGGAGGACCAACGAGCAGTACTTC; cdr3_aa: CASRAQSGRTNEQYF; j_call: TRBJ2-7; d_call: TRBD2; clone_size: once; v_call: TRBV5-4
cdr3_nt: TGTGCCAGCAGCTTAATATCCCCCGGGACAGGCCCCGGGGAGCTGTTTTTT; cdr3_aa: CASSLISPGTGPGELFF; j_call: TRBJ2-2; d_call: TRBD1; clone_size: few; v_call: TRBV7-3
cdr3_nt: TGTGCCAGCAGCTCGGGGGACCCTTATGTCACTGAAGCTTTCTTT; cdr3_aa: CASSSGDPYVTEAFF; j_call: TRBJ1-1; d_call: -; clone_size: -; v_call: TRBV7-9
cdr3_nt: TGTGCCATCAGTGAGTCGTGGCAGAACACTGAAGCTTTCTTT; cdr3_aa: CAISESWQNTEAFF; j_call: TRBJ1-1; d_call: -; clone_size: -; v_call: TRBV10-3
cdr3_nt: TGCGCCAGCAGCCAAGATCCAGGCAGGCAGTCTTATGGCTACACCTTC; cdr3_aa: CASSQDPGRQSYGYTF; j_call: TRBJ1-2; d_call: -; clone_size: -; v_call: TRBV4-3
cdr3_nt: TGTGCCAGCAGCCTAGGGACAGGGGGAAAAAATGAGCAGTTCTTC; cdr3_aa: CASSLGTGGKNEQFF; j_call: TRBJ2-1; d_call: TRBD1; clone_size: -; v_call: TRBV7-3
cdr3_nt: TGTGCCACCAGCAGAGAAGGAACAACGGAGACTGAAGCTTTCTTT; cdr3_aa: CATSREGTTETEAFF; j_call: TRBJ1-1; d_call: -; clone_size: -; v_call: TRBV15
cdr3_nt: TGCGCCAGCAGCCCGGAGGGTAGCTCCTACAATGAGCAGTTCTTC; cdr3_aa: CASSPEGSSYNEQFF; j_call: TRBJ2-1; d_call: -; clone_size: -; v_call: TRBV5-1
cdr3_nt: TGCAGCGGGGGACAGCCCTATGGCTACACCTTC; cdr3_aa: CSGGQPYGYTF; j_call: TRBJ1-2; d_call: TRBD1; clone_size: -; v_call: TRBV29-1
cdr3_nt: TGCAGCGTTGAAGAAGGGGACAGGGGTAAACTCCGAGGACAAGAGACCCAGTACTTC; cdr3_aa: CSVEEGDRGKLRGQETQYF; j_call: TRBJ2-5; d_call: TRBD1; clone_size: -; v_call: TRBV29-1
cdr3_nt: TGTGCCAGCAGTAGGGGCAGGGCGGGACACACCTTC; cdr3_aa: CASSRGRAGHTF; j_call: TRBJ1-2; d_call: -; clone_size: -; v_call: TRBV28
cdr3_nt: TGCGCCAGCAGCTTGGGACAGGGGTCTAATTCACCCCTCCACTTT; cdr3_aa: CASSLGQGSNSPLHF; j_call: TRBJ1-6; d_call: TRBD1; clone_size: -; v_call: TRBV5-1
cdr3_nt: TGTGCCACCAGCAGAGATCGGGGGGCTGGCGGTGGAAACACCATATATTTT; cdr3_aa: CATSRDRGAGGGNTIYF; j_call: TRBJ1-3; d_call: -; clone_size: -; v_call: TRBV15
cdr3_nt: TGTGCCAGTAGTATCCCTATACAGGGGACTGGAAACACCATATATTTT; cdr3_aa: CASSIPIQGTGNTIYF; j_call: TRBJ1-3; d_call: TRBD1; clone_size: -; v_call: TRBV19
cdr3_nt: TGTGCCAGCAGCTTGGTGACAGCTAGTGGATCACCCCTCCACTTT; cdr3_aa: CASSLVTASGSPLHF; j_call: TRBJ1-6; d_call: -; clone_size: -; v_call: TRBV7-6
cdr3_nt: TGTGCCAGCTCACGAGGGACAGGGAACTACGAGCAGTACTTC; cdr3_aa: CASSRGTGNYEQYF; j_call: TRBJ2-7; d_call: TRBD1; clone_size: -; v_call: TRBV18
cdr3_nt: TGTGCCAGCAGTAGCCTCGCCTACGAGCAGTACTTC; cdr3_aa: CASSSLAYEQYF; j_call: TRBJ2-7; d_call: -; clone_size: -; v_call: TRBV6-2/TRBV6-3
cdr3_nt: TGTGCCAGCAGTTACCGGGGGATTAATCAGCCCCAGCATTTT; cdr3_aa: CASSYRGINQPQHF; j_call: TRBJ1-5; d_call: -; clone_size: -; v_call: TRBV6-2/TRBV6-3
cdr3_nt: TGTGCCAGCAGTGGACAGGGGGAGACCCAGTACTTC; cdr3_aa: CASSGQGETQYF; j_call: TRBJ2-5; d_call: TRBD1; clone_size: -; v_call: TRBV2
cdr3_nt: TGCGCCAGCAGCCCCCTCCCAGACTCTTGGAACACCATATATTTT; cdr3_aa: CASSPLPDSWNTIYF; j_call: TRBJ1-3; d_call: -; clone_size: -; v_call: TRBV5-1
cdr3_nt: TGTGCCAGCAGCCGCTCGGACAGTTCTCAAGGAAACACCATATATTTT; cdr3_aa: CASSRSDSSQGNTIYF; j_call: TRBJ1-3; d_call: -; clone_size: -; v_call: TRBV16
cdr3_nt: TGTGCCAGCAGGGACAGGGTAGAGACCCAGTACTTC; cdr3_aa: CASRDRVETQYF; j_call: TRBJ2-5; d_call: TRBD1; clone_size: -; v_call: TRBV2
cdr3_nt: TGTGCCTGGAGTTCGCTTAGCGGGAGGGCCACTGAGCAGTTCTTC; cdr3_aa: CAWSSLSGRATEQFF; j_call: TRBJ2-1; d_call: TRBD2; clone_size: -; v_call: TRBV30
cdr3_nt: TGCAGCGGGGGGACAGGCTCATCCTACGAGCAGTACTTC; cdr3_aa: CSGGTGSSYEQYF; j_call: TRBJ2-7; d_call: TRBD1; clone_size: -; v_call: TRBV29-1
cdr3_nt: TGTGCCAGCAGGCCGGGACTGAGTAATGAAAAACTGTTTTTT; cdr3_aa: CASRPGLSNEKLFF; j_call: TRBJ1-4; d_call: -; clone_size: -; v_call: TRBV7-8
cdr3_nt: TGTGCCAGCAGCTTGCCCCGGGGGGCAGGATATGGCTACACCTTC; cdr3_aa: CASSLPRGAGYGYTF; j_call: TRBJ1-2; d_call: -; clone_size: -; v_call: TRBV5-5
cdr3_nt: TGTGCCAGTAGGGGGAGGGGGGACGTCGCGCAGTATTTT; cdr3_aa: CASRGRGDVAQYF; j_call: TRBJ2-3; d_call: -; clone_size: -; v_call: TRBV19
cdr3_nt: TGTGCCAGCAGTTTAGGACAGGTTGCGGAAGCTTTCTTT; cdr3_aa: CASSLGQVAEAFF; j_call: TRBJ1-1; d_call: -; clone_size: -; v_call: TRBV12-3/TRBV12-4
cdr3_nt: TGTGCCAGCAGTATCGCGGGAGAGACCCAGTACTTC; cdr3_aa: CASSIAGETQYF; j_call: TRBJ2-5; d_call: -; clone_size: -; v_call: TRBV6-5
cdr3_nt: TGTGCCACTTCGGACAGAGGCGAGCAGTACTTC; cdr3_aa: CATSDRGEQYF; j_call: TRBJ2-7; d_call: -; clone_size: -; v_call: TRBV19
cdr3_nt: TGCGCCAGCAGCTTGGTCACAGGGGGCGGGTATGGCTACACCTTC; cdr3_aa: CASSLVTGGGYGYTF; j_call: TRBJ1-2; d_call: TRBD1; clone_size: -; v_call: TRBV5-1
cdr3_nt: TGTGCCATCAGAAGGGACAGCCCTACCATGAACACTGAAGCTTTCTTT; cdr3_aa: CAIRRDSPTMNTEAFF; j_call: TRBJ1-1; d_call: TRBD1; clone_size: -; v_call: TRBV10-3
cdr3_nt: TGTGCCAGCACCTTAAAGCGGGGAGGAGAGCAGTTCTTC; cdr3_aa: CASTLKRGGEQFF; j_call: TRBJ2-1; d_call: TRBD2; clone_size: -; v_call: TRBV11-3
cdr3_nt: TGTGCCAGCAGCAGCTATGGACAGGCCTCAAACTATGGCTACACCTTC; cdr3_aa: CASSSYGQASNYGYTF; j_call: TRBJ1-2; d_call: TRBD1; clone_size: -; v_call: TRBV5-4
cdr3_nt: TGTGCCAGCAGTTTATCAGGGATCCAGCCCCAGCATTTT; cdr3_aa: CASSLSGIQPQHF; j_call: TRBJ1-5; d_call: -; clone_size: -; v_call: TRBV28
cdr3_nt: TGTGCCAGCAGCCATTCGGGGAGAAACACTGAAGCTTTCTTT; cdr3_aa: CASSHSGRNTEAFF; j_call: TRBJ1-1; d_call: -; clone_size: -; v_call: TRBV14